The rows below give T cell receptor beta chains drawn from one sample of a study of blood T cell repertoires in COVID-19. Assay: immunoSEQ multiplex PCR; the TCRdb copy retains only in-frame clones and omits some. The sample has 300,000 or so clones, roughly 90% seen once. Sequences were obtained from PBMCs or T cells enriched from blood (not recorded which). The origin of the receptors is a man between 60 and 75 years old who had recovered from COVID-19. Both conserved end residues are trimmed from each CDR3. Fields, in order: J gene, V gene, CDR3 protein.

TRBJ1-2	TRBV7-2	ASIPWGDNYGYT
TRBJ2-5	TRBV30	AWSKSGTSRETQY
TRBJ1-1	TRBV5-1	ASSLAGITEAF
TRBJ1-1	TRBV29-1	SVLDSLTEAF
TRBJ2-4	TRBV3-1/TRBV3-2	ASSQGGTSIAKNIQY
TRBJ1-1	TRBV15	ATSRGGAGRMNTEAF
TRBJ1-2	TRBV19	ASSRGGTGDGYT
TRBJ1-6	TRBV9	ASSVGRTVQGMNSPLH
TRBJ1-2	TRBV7-8	ASSLGSGFPYYGYT
TRBJ2-2	TRBV6-5	ASTLVRDTGELF
TRBJ2-5	TRBV7-7	ASRADQETQY
TRBJ2-7	TRBV23-1	ARELPRTTYEQY
TRBJ1-4	TRBV4-3	ASSQVLAATNEKLF
TRBJ1-2	TRBV18	ASSHDRVYGYT
TRBJ1-2	TRBV2	ASSNRDRGPGYT
TRBJ1-1	TRBV2	ASMERTGWNTEAF
TRBJ1-1	TRBV5-1	ASSSYAGQLNTEAF
TRBJ2-1	TRBV7-2	ASSSSGTSSYNEQF
TRBJ1-2	TRBV5-4	ASSFGQGFGYT
TRBJ2-1	TRBV12-3/TRBV12-4	ASSLMGYEQF
TRBJ2-1	TRBV2	ASSPGGGVNEQF
TRBJ2-5	TRBV27	ASSSNGGETQY
TRBJ1-2	TRBV6-5	ASSSQMIYGYT
TRBJ1-1	TRBV7-9	ASSYVGQALSGTEAF